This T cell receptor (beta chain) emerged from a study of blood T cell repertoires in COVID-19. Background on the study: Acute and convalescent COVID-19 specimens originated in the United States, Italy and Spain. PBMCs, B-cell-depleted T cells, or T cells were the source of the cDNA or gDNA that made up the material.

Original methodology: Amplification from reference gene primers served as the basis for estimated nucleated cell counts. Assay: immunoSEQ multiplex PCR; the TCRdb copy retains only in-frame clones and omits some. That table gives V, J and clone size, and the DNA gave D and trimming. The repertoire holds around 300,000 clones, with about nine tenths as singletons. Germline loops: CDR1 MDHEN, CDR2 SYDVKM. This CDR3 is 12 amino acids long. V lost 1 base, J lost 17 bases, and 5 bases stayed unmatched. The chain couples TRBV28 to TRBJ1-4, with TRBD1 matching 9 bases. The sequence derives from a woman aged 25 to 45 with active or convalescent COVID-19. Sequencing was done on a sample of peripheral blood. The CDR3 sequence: CASSLLGTGLFF. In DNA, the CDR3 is TGTGCCAGCAGTTTATTAGGGACAGGGCTTTTTTTT. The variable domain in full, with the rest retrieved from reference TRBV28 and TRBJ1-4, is DVKVTQSSRYLVKRTGEKVFLECVQDMDHENMFWYRQDPGLGLRLIYFSYDVKMKEKGDIPEGYSVSREKKERFSLILESASTNQTSMYLCASSLLGTGLFFGSGTQLSVL.